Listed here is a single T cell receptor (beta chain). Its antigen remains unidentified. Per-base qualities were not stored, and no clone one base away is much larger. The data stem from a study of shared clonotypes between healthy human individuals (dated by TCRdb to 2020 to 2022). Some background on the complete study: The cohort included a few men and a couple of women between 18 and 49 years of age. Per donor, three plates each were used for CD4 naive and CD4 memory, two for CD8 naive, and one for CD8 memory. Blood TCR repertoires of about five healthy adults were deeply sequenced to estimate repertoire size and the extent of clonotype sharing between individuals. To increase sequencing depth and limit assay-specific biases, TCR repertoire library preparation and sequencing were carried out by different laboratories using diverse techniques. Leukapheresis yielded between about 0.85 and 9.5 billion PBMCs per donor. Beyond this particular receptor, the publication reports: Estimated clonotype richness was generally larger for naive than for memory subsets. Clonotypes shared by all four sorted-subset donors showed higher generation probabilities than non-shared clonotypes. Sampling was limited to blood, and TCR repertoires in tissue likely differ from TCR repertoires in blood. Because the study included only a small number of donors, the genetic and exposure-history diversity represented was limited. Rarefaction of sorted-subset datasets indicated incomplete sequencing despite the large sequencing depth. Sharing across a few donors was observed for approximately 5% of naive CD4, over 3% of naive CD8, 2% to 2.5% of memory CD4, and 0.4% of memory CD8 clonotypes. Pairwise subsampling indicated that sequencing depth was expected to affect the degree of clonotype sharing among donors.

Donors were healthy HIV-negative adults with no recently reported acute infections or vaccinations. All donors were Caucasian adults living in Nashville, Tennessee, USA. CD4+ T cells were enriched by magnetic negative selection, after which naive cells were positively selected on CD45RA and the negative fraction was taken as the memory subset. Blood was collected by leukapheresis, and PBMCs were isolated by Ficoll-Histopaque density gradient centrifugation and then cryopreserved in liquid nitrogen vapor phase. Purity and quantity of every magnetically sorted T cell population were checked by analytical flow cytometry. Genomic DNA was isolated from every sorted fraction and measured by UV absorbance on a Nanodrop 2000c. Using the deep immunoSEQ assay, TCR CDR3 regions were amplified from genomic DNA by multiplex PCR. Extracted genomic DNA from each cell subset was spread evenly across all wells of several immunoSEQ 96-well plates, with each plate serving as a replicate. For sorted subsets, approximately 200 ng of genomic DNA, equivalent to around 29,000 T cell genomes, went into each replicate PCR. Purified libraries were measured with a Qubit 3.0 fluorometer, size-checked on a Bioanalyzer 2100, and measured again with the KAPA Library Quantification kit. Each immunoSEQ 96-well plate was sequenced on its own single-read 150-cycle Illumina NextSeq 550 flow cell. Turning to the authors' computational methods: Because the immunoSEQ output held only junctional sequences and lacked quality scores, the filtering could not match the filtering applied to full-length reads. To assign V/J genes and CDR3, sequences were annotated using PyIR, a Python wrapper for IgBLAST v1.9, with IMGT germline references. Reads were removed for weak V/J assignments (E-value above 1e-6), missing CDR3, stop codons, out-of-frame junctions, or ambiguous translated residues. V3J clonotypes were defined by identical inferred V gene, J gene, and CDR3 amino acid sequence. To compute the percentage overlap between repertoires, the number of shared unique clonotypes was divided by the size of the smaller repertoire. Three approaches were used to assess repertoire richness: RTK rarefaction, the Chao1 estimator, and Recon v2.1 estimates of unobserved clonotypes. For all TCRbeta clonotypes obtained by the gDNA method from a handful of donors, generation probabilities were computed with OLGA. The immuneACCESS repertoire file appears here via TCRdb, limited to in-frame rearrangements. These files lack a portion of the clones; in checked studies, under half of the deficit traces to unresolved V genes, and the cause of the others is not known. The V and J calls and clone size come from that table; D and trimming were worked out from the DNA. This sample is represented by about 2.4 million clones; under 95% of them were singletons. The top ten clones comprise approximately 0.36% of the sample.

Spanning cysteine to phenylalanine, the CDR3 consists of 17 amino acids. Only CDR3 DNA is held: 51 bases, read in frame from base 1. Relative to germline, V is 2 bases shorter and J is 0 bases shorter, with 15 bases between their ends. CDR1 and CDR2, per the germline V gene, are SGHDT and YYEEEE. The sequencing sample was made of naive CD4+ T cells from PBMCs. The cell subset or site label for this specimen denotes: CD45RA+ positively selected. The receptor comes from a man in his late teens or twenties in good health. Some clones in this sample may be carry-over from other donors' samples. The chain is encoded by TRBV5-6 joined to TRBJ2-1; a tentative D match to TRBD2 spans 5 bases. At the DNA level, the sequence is TGTGCCAGCAGCTTCAAGGCTAGCAGGAGCTCCTACAATGAGCAGTTCTTC. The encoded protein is CASSFKASRSSYNEQFF.